These 3 T cell receptor beta chains were all obtained from the same sample, sequenced in a study of shared clonotypes between healthy human individuals. Assay used: immunoSEQ multiplex PCR; TCRdb lists only in-frame clones, some missing. The repertoire holds hundreds of thousands of clones, with 73% as singletons. What was sequenced was memory CD4+ T cells sorted from blood. Subset defined: CD45RA-negative fraction. Receptors were obtained from a woman in her 30s in good health.

V and J are TRBV11-2 and TRBJ1-5, with D unresolved. The V and J ends lost 1 base and 6 bases respectively, with 7 bases between them. This CDR3 comprises 13 residues. Germline V gene data show CDR1 as SGHAT and CDR2 as FQNNGV. The CDR3 DNA reads as TGTGCCAGCAGCTTAGGAGTAGTTCAGCCCCAGCATTTT. Its translation: CASSLGVVQPQHF.

The V gene is TRBV28, the J gene TRBJ1-2; the D is unclear. The ends were cut back, 7 bases at V and 8 bases at J, with 14 bases in the middle. CDR1 and CDR2 from the germline V gene are MDHEN and SYDVKM. CDR3 size: 12 residues. The CDR3 spells CASTGGLKGYTF. The CDR3, as DNA: TGTGCCAGCACGGGCGGGCTTAAGGGCTACACCTTC.

This clone was picked up one time. The rearrangement links TRBV4-1 to TRBJ1-3; the D is unclear. V dropped 3 bases and J dropped 2 bases, with 14 bases sitting between them. CDR3 length: 16 residues. Germline V gene sequence: CDR1 MGHRA, CDR2 YSYEKL. CDR3 bases: TGCGCCAGCAGCCACACGAAGGGCGTCCCTGGAAACACCATATATTTT. Translation: CASSHTKGVPGNTIYF.